This note documents a single TCR beta chain sequence. This entry belongs to a study of blood T cell repertoires in COVID-19. Produced via immunoSEQ multiplex PCR; TCRdb's table is partial and in-frame only. Of 90,000 to 100,000 clones listed, approximately 80% are singletons. Material for sequencing was peripheral blood. This TCR derives from a man aged 60 to 69 with acute or convalescent COVID-19.

CDR3 sequence (DNA): TGTGCCAGCAGTTATAGCCTCCCCGTGGGTGAGCAGTTCTTC. This gives the protein CASSYSLPVGEQFF. This rearrangement joins TRBV6-6 to TRBJ2-1, with unresolved D. This CDR3 region has 14 residues. V was clipped by 3 bases and J by 9 bases, with 15 bases between them. Germline V gene sequence: CDR1 MNHNY, CDR2 SVGAGI (reference sequence).